This T cell receptor beta chain was documented in a study of shared clonotypes between healthy human individuals. For the study at large: Two women and a few men aged 18 to 49 served as donors.

Naive CD8 cells comprised CD45RO-negative, CCR7-positively selected cells, excluding terminally differentiated effector memory CD45RA+ cells. This CDR3 is 16 amino acids long. Germline-derived CDR1 and CDR2 are SGHRS and YFSETQ. The V segment lost 2 bases and the J segment 3 bases; nucleotides outside the gene matches: 8. The data were produced by immunoSEQ multiplex PCR, yet TCRdb's version contains in-frame clones alone and is incomplete. The data contain 600,000 or so clones, 95% to 98% of them singletons. The chain joins TRBV5-1 to TRBJ2-1; 7 bases are a match to TRBD2. This TCR was sampled from a man younger than 45 in good health. Sequencing input: naive CD8+ T cells sorted from blood. CDR3 loop: CASSLVQGDYYNEQFF. DNA of the CDR3: TGCGCCAGCAGCTTAGTACAAGGGGACTACTACAATGAGCAGTTCTTC.